What follows are 20 T cell receptor beta chains derived from one specimen sequenced in a study of cytomegalovirus exposure and HLA in healthy donors. A multiplex PCR was run with 60 Vbeta primers and 13 Jbeta primers. Assay: immunoSEQ multiplex PCR; the TCRdb copy retains only in-frame clones and omits some. The table has approximately 290,000 clones, about 80% seen once. Sequenced sample: PBMCs. These receptors all come from a girl aged 2-10 years in good health and CMV-seronegative.

This clone was counted a few times. The V call is TRBV28, the J call TRBJ2-7; D unresolved. V dropped 6 bases and J dropped 6 bases, with 9 bases sitting between them. Germline V gene lookup returns CDR1 MDHEN and CDR2 SYDVKM. The CDR3 spans 11 residues. The CDR3 reads CASSLRAEQYF. CDR3 DNA: TGTGCCAGCAGCCTCCGCGCCGAGCAGTACTTC.

V usage is TRBV9 and J usage is TRBJ1-6; unclear D gene. The V end was cut by 0 bases, the J end by 4 bases, with 5 bases between. The germline V gene encodes CDR1 SGDLS and CDR2 YYNGEE. The CDR3 has 14 amino acids. CDR3 sequence (DNA): TGTGCCAGCAGCGTAGACGGGTATAATTCACCCCTCCACTTT. Its protein is CASSVDGYNSPLHF.

This clone was picked up one time. The genes are TRBV4-1 and TRBJ1-2; 8 bases map to TRBD1. The CDR3 length is 14 residues. Germline V gives CDR1 MGHRA, CDR2 YSYEKL. After removal of 6 bases from V and 8 bases from J, the junction contained 11 bases not matched to a gene. The CDR3 loop is CASRTIGQGSGYTF. CDR3 bases: TGCGCCAGCAGGACGATCGGACAGGGAAGCGGCTACACCTTC.

This chain connects TRBV7-2 to TRBJ1-1; D not resolved. Germline CDR1 reads SGHTA; CDR2 reads FQGNSA. V was shortened by 3 bases and J by 0 bases, with 8 bases between the two germline ends. The CDR3 sequence is 14 residues long. In DNA, the CDR3 is TGTGCCAGCAGCTTGCGAACCTTGAACACTGAAGCTTTCTTT. Protein: CASSLRTLNTEAFF.

This chain uses TRBV29-1 with TRBJ2-1; 9 bases match TRBD1. With V trimmed by 2 bases and J by 8 bases, 7 bases remained unmatched. The CDR3 spans 14 residues. Germline V gene lookup returns CDR1 SQVTM and CDR2 ANQGSEA. CDR3 protein: CSVETGTGIDEQFF. For the CDR3, the DNA is TGCAGCGTTGAAACCGGGACAGGGATCGATGAGCAGTTCTTC.

The J gene is TRBJ1-3, the V gene TRBV7-2, with 9 bases that match TRBD1. The germline gives CDR1 SGHTA, CDR2 FQGNSA. The J segment lost 3 bases and the V segment lost 2 bases, leaving 5 bases of the junction unmatched. This CDR3 has 16 amino acids. The CDR3 here is CASSLHGQGIGNTIYF. As DNA, the CDR3 is TGTGCCAGCAGCTTACATGGACAGGGGATTGGAAACACCATATATTTT.

The rearrangement uses TRBV13 and TRBJ2-1, with 10 positions matching TRBD2. CDR1 PRHDT and CDR2 FYEKMQ come from the germline V gene (reference sequence). There are 14 residues in the CDR3. V shed 4 bases, J shed 6 bases, and the junction held 3 bases outside the gene matches. In DNA, the CDR3 is TGTGCCAGCAGCTCAGCTAGCGGGAGCAATGAGCAGTTCTTC. Residues: CASSSASGSNEQFF.

This clone was counted once. The genes are TRBV2 and TRBJ2-1; 10 bases line up with TRBD1. The ends lost 1 base at V and 7 bases at J; junction bases unmatched: 4. The CDR3 is made up of 15 amino acids. Germline values: CDR1 SNHLY, CDR2 FYNNEI. The CDR3: CASSEGTGGLNEQFF. The CDR3 nucleotides are TGTGCCAGCAGTGAAGGGACAGGGGGTTTGAATGAGCAGTTCTTC.

CDR3 region: CASSLVGSGKNSPLHF. The CDR3 coding sequence is TGTGCCAGCAGCTTAGTCGGTTCAGGGAAGAATTCACCCCTCCACTTT. V gene TRBV7-6 combines with J gene TRBJ1-6, with a possible D match to TRBD1 (5 bases). CDR1 is SGHVS and CDR2 is FNYEAQ in the germline V gene. V was cut by 1 base and J by 7 bases, with 14 bases left in between. The CDR3 extends over 16 amino acids.

With respect to this clone: Other nucleotide sequences in the sample specify the same CDR3. The CDR3 is CASSPGTSGRDEQFF. The DNA of the CDR3 is TGTGCCAGCAGCCCCGGGACTAGCGGGAGGGATGAGCAGTTCTTC. This chain links TRBV9 with TRBJ2-1; 16 bases are a match to TRBD2. Germline CDR1 reads SGDLS; CDR2 reads YYNGEE. The CDR3 totals 15 residues. Trimming took 4 bases from V and 8 from J; bases not matched to a gene: 3.

This chain connects TRBV7-3 to TRBJ1-2; 7 bases are shared with TRBD1. Germline values: CDR1 SGHTA, CDR2 FQGTGA. Germline trimming cut 6 bases from V and 5 bases from J; bases unmatched to any gene: 6. The CDR3 loop spans 13 amino acids. CDR3 sequence reads: CASSPGQNYGYTF. The DNA of the CDR3 is TGTGCCAGCAGTCCGGGACAGAATTATGGCTACACCTTC.

This chain connects TRBV7-2 to TRBJ2-2; TRBD2 agrees at 11 bases. Per germline, CDR1 SGHTA and CDR2 FQGNSA. The junction had 14 bases not matched to a gene; V was cut back by 3 bases and J by 5 bases. The CDR3 has 19 residues. DNA of the CDR3: TGTGCCAGCAGCTTGGGGGTACTAGCGGGAGAGAGGAAGACCGGGGAGCTGTTTTTT. It is translated as CASSLGVLAGERKTGELFF. The complete variable domain, with remaining parts taken from reference TRBV7-2 and TRBJ2-2, reads GAGVSQSPSNKVTEKGKDVELRCDPISGHTALYWYRQSLGQGLEFLIYFQGNSAPDKSGLPSDRFSAERTGGSVSTLTIQRTQQEDSAVYLCASSLGVLAGERKTGELFFGEGSRLTVL.

Regarding this clone: The junction differs from germline at one of its ends, possibly a read error. The chain links TRBV6-1 to TRBJ2-2, with a tentative D call TRBD2 (5 bases). Germline CDR1 and CDR2: MNHNS and SASEGT. This CDR3 is 15 amino acids long. Written as DNA, the CDR3 is TGTGCCAGCACTGTATCCGATATCGGTCCCGGGGAGCCGTTTTTT. Its translation is CASTVSDIGPGEPFF.

The gene calls are TRBV28 and TRBJ1-2; possible D gene TRBD1, 5 bases. CDR1 and CDR2 (germline): MDHEN, SYDVKM. The CDR3 extends over 13 amino acids. V shed 5 bases and J shed 6 bases, with 13 bases lying between them. This CDR3 is CASSPTGYNGYTF. CDR3 DNA sequence: TGTGCCAGCAGTCCCACAGGCTACAATGGCTACACCTTC.

This chain joins TRBV10-3 and TRBJ1-5; perhaps TRBD1 as D (6 bases). Trimming stripped 0 bases from V and 5 bases from J, with 14 bases between. Germline-derived CDR1 and CDR2 are ENHRY and SYGVKD. This CDR3 is built from 16 residues. The CDR3 loop reads CAISESSGGAHQPQHF. The CDR3 DNA sequence: TGTGCCATCAGTGAGTCGTCGGGGGGCGCGCATCAGCCCCAGCATTTT.

The DNA for the CDR3 is TGTGCCACCAGAGATCCTAGCGGGAGCACAGATACGCAGTATTTT. Translation gives CATRDPSGSTDTQYF. This chain connects TRBV19 to TRBJ2-3; 8 positions agree with TRBD2. V lost 10 bases and J lost 0; bases outside the gene matches: 9. This CDR3 is built from 15 residues. Germline loops: CDR1 LNHDA, CDR2 SQIVND (reference sequence). The complete variable domain, with remaining parts taken from reference TRBV19 and TRBJ2-3, reads DGGITQSPKYLFRKEGQNVTLSCEQNLNHDAMYWYRQDPGQGLRLIYYSQIVNDFQKGDIAEGYSVSREKKESFPLTVTSAQKNPTAFYLCATRDPSGSTDTQYFGPGTRLTVL.

In the case of this clone: The junction departs from the called germline gene at one end, perhaps through a read error. The chain employs TRBV6-5 and TRBJ2-2; D perhaps matches TRBD1 (7 bases). The CDR3 consists of 16 residues. The germline gives CDR1 MNHEY, CDR2 SVGAGI. The CDR3 DNA sequence: TGTGCCAGCAGTTTCCCCTACAGGGGAGGCACCTGGGAGCTGTTTTTT. Its protein product is CASSFPYRGGTWELFF.

V usage is TRBV9 and J usage is TRBJ2-7; TRBD1 aligns across 10 bases. There are 14 residues in the CDR3. Trimming at V came to 2 bases and at J to 4 bases, leaving 3 bases not matched to a gene. Germline assignment: CDR1 SGDLS and CDR2 YYNGEE. This chain's CDR3 is CASSVGTGVYEQYF. CDR3 DNA: TGTGCCAGCAGCGTCGGGACAGGGGTTTACGAGCAGTACTTC.

V and J are TRBV10-3 and TRBJ1-5; 9 positions match TRBD1. The CDR3 extends over 15 amino acids. Germline assignment: CDR1 ENHRY and CDR2 SYGVKD. V lost 0 bases, J lost 6 bases, and 3 bases stayed unmatched. CDR3 DNA sequence: TGTGCCATCAGTGAGTCGGGGGACAGGGTTCAGCCCCAGCATTTT. Translated, it gives CAISESGDRVQPQHF.

This clone was observed a few times. The chain couples TRBV11-2 to TRBJ2-5; D may be TRBD1 (6 bases). V dropped 1 base and J dropped 2 bases, with 8 bases sitting between them. This CDR3 has 14 amino acids. CDR1 is SGHAT and CDR2 is FQNNGV in the germline V gene. CDR3 bases: TGTGCCAGCAGCTTAGTTCAGGGGCAAGAGACCCAGTACTTC. Protein: CASSLVQGQETQYF.